A single sample is the source of the 27 T cell receptor beta chains below, sequenced in a study of molecular identifiers for immune sequencing clone quantification. TCRdb re-called the PCR reads with MiXCR, one entry per CDR3 protein. This repertoire shows around 320,000 distinct CDR3 sequences, about a quarter found once; its top ten account for about 0.7%. The sequenced material came from naive CD8+ T cells from blood, with Jurkat cell RNA spiked in. Subset given: FACS-sorted CD8+CD4-CCR7+CD45RA+ naive T cells. The receptor source for this set is a human donor in good health. Some libraries in this study had Jurkat cell RNA spiked in.

This clonotype occurred many times. The gene calls are TRBV7-9 and TRBJ2-1, with a possible D match to TRBD2 (6 bases). Deletions cut 4 bases from V and 8 bases from J, with 12 bases between. The CDR3 has 13 amino acids. CDR1 and CDR2 from the germline V gene are SEHNR and FQNEAQ (reference sequence). Here the CDR3 DNA reads TGTGCCAGCAGCTCGTGGGACTTCCATGAGCAGTTCTTC. Translating gives CASSSWDFHEQFF.

This clonotype appeared many times. The chain is built from TRBV29-1 and TRBJ2-7; TRBD2 aligns across 7 bases. This CDR3 has 16 residues. Trimming cost V 4 bases and J 3 bases; bases outside gene matches: 15. Looked up from germline, CDR1 is SQVTM and CDR2 is ANQGSEA. The CDR3 spells CSVVFAGARSGYEQYF. The CDR3 DNA sequence: TGCAGCGTTGTCTTTGCGGGAGCCCGAAGTGGCTACGAGCAGTACTTC.

This clonotype was counted between two and nine times. CDR3 sequence (DNA): TGTGCCAGCAGCGCTCCGGACAGGGGTGACGAGCAGTACTTC. The encoded protein is CASSAPDRGDEQYF. The V gene is TRBV7-9, the J gene TRBJ2-7; TRBD1 agrees at 9 bases. CDR1 SEHNR and CDR2 FQNEAQ come from the germline V gene (reference sequence). This CDR3 region has 14 residues. V lost 5 bases and J lost 5; bases outside the gene matches: 7.

The gene calls are TRBV3-1 and TRBJ2-7; no reliable D call. V was pared by 1 base and J by 5 bases, with 18 bases between. Germline assignment: CDR1 LGHDT and CDR2 YNNKEL (reference sequence). The CDR3 spans 16 residues. The CDR3: CASSQGLGRSRDEQYF. The CDR3 region has the DNA TGTGCCAGCAGCCAAGGGTTAGGCCGCAGTCGGGACGAGCAGTACTTC.

This clonotype was found many times. The rearrangement uses TRBV12-3 or TRBV12-4 and TRBJ2-7, with 10 bases that match TRBD2. This CDR3 spans 14 amino acids. The ends lost 2 bases at V and 7 bases at J; junction bases unmatched: 5. The CDR3 sequence is CASSLLAGVWEQYF. In nucleotides, the CDR3 is TGTGCCAGCAGTTTACTAGCGGGAGTCTGGGAGCAGTACTTC.

In this sample, this clonotype turned up many times. This chain links TRBV7-6 with TRBJ1-4; TRBD1 matches at 7 bases. The CDR3 totals 15 residues. Trimming at V came to 5 bases and at J to 8 bases, leaving 11 bases not matched to a gene. The germline V gene encodes CDR1 SGHVS and CDR2 FNYEAQ. The CDR3 coding sequence is TGTGCCAGCAGCCTCCTACAGGGGTTGCGGGAAAAACTGTTTTTT. The encoded protein is CASSLLQGLREKLFF.

This clonotype has a single count. This could be a read error, since a much larger clone is one nucleotide away. This chain joins TRBV4-3 and TRBJ2-1; D is perhaps TRBD1 (6 bases). CDR1 and CDR2 (germline): LGHNA, YSLEER. The CDR3 is 16 amino acids. Trimming shortened V by 3 bases and J by 2 bases, and 14 bases separated the two germline ends. In DNA form, the CDR3 reads TGCGCCAGCAGCCAGGGGTGGGGGCACCCCTACAATGAGCAGTTCTTC. Its protein product is CASSQGWGHPYNEQFF.

Turning to this clonotype: This may arise from a read error, as a much more abundant clone is one base away. Since no conserved phenylalanine or tryptophan closes the CDR3, a read error is the likely cause. The chain links TRBV29-1 to TRBJ1-1, with D unresolved. The CDR3 has 10 residues. Trimming pared 5 bases from V and 5 bases from J, leaving 6 bases between. Germline lookup yields CDR1 SQVTM and CDR2 ANQGSEA. CDR3 nucleotides: TGCAGCGTTCCGGGGACTGAAGCTTTCTCT. This codes for CSVPGTEAFS.

The chain is built from TRBV27 and TRBJ2-3; TRBD2 might be the D (6 bases). The germline V gene has CDR1 MNHEY and CDR2 SMNVEV (reference sequence). This CDR3 is built from 15 residues. The germline V and J ends were trimmed by 5 bases and 6 bases, with 18 bases remaining between them. The CDR3 sequence: CASSPPGLQFDTQYF. In DNA, the CDR3 is TGTGCCAGCAGTCCTCCGGGACTGCAGTTTGATACGCAGTATTTT.

This chain uses TRBV7-8 with TRBJ2-7, with D unresolved. Germline values: CDR1 SGHVS, CDR2 FQNEAQ. V dropped 6 bases and J dropped 4 bases, with 13 bases sitting between them. The CDR3 has 13 amino acids. The CDR3 nucleotides read TGTGCCAGCAGTCTCGAAGGCGATTACGAGCAGTACTTC. Its translation is CASSLEGDYEQYF.

This clonotype was counted ten times or more. The rearrangement joins TRBV27 to TRBJ1-1, with unresolved D. CDR1 and CDR2 from the germline V gene are MNHEY and SMNVEV (reference sequence). The CDR3 is made up of 15 amino acids. The germline V and J ends were trimmed by 5 bases and 1 base, with 14 bases remaining between them. The CDR3 DNA reads as TGTGCCAGCAGTCTTAGACAAGGGTCGAACACTGAAGCTTTCTTT. Residues: CASSLRQGSNTEAFF.

CDR3 in amino acids: CASSPLAGGVNEQFF. The CDR3, as DNA: TGTGCCAGCAGTCCTCTAGCGGGGGGAGTCAATGAGCAGTTCTTC. The chain couples TRBV27 to TRBJ2-1; 11 bases match TRBD2. Germline CDR1 and CDR2: MNHEY and SMNVEV (reference sequence). V was pared by 5 bases and J by 6 bases, with 6 bases of the junction left unmatched. The CDR3 covers 15 residues.

There are a few counts of this clonotype. This chain joins TRBV12-3 or TRBV12-4 and TRBJ2-5, with TRBD2 matching 10 bases. This CDR3 contains 14 residues. V was pared by 7 bases and J by 4 bases, with 6 bases of the junction left unmatched. The DNA of the CDR3 is TGTGCCAGCAACCAGGGACTAGCGAGAGAGACCCAGTACTTC. It codes for CASNQGLARETQYF.

Many counts were recorded for this clonotype. The gene calls are TRBV7-2 and TRBJ2-7, with 7 bases aligning to TRBD1. This CDR3 contains 14 residues. The trim removed 1 base at V and 2 bases at J, leaving 2 bases unmatched. Germline CDR1 reads SGHTA; CDR2 reads FQGNSA. DNA for the CDR3: TGTGCCAGCAGCTTAGTCCAGGGGGCCTACGAGCAGTACTTC. Its protein is CASSLVQGAYEQYF.

This clonotype was recorded at least ten times. The rearrangement joins TRBV14 to TRBJ1-1; 8 nucleotides align to TRBD1. With 4 bases clipped from V and 7 bases from J, the junction kept 2 bases outside the gene matches. This CDR3 comprises 12 residues. The V gene's germline CDR1 is SGHDN and CDR2 FVKESK. Here the CDR3 reads CASSRQGFEAFF. The CDR3 nucleotides are TGTGCCAGCAGCCGACAGGGGTTTGAAGCTTTCTTT.

Details on this clonotype: Just one base apart from a much larger clone, this may be a read error. The gene calls are TRBV20-1 and TRBJ2-2; D uncertain. This CDR3 has 15 residues. Germline V gene data show CDR1 as DFQATT and CDR2 as SNEGSKA (reference sequence). V was clipped by 3 bases and J by 2 bases, with 13 bases between them. CDR3 loop: CSASVVAFNTGELFF. The CDR3 nucleotides read TGCAGTGCTAGTGTGGTAGCCTTTAACACCGGGGAGCTGTTTTTT.

The chain employs TRBV7-6 and TRBJ2-1, with D tentatively TRBD2 (5 bases). Germline loops: CDR1 SGHVS, CDR2 FNYEAQ. Trimming shortened V by 1 base and J by 8 bases, and 15 bases separated the two germline ends. The CDR3 consists of 15 residues. In DNA, the CDR3 is TGTGCCAGCAGCTTAGGTCCGGTAGCGTCGGATGAGCAGTTCTTC. It is translated as CASSLGPVASDEQFF.

This clonotype was detected ten times or more. The J gene is TRBJ2-4, the V gene TRBV28, with D maybe TRBD2 (5 bases). The CDR3 is 17 amino acids. V lost 4 bases to trimming and J lost 4 bases, with 20 bases between them. CDR1 is MDHEN and CDR2 is SYDVKM in the germline V gene. The CDR3 DNA reads as TGTGCCAGCAGTTCAGACGGCCGAGGGTTACCAAAAAACATTCAGTACTTC. Its protein is CASSSDGRGLPKNIQYF.

This clonotype was found many times. The J gene is TRBJ2-7, the V gene TRBV5-1, with a tentative D call TRBD1 (6 bases). The CDR3 consists of 15 residues. V was clipped by 0 bases and J by 4 bases, with 14 bases between them. CDR1 and CDR2 (germline): SGHRS, YFSETQ. The CDR3 loop reads CASSLELGTTYEQYF. For the CDR3, the DNA is TGCGCCAGCAGCTTGGAATTGGGGACAACATACGAGCAGTACTTC.

This clonotype was counted only a few times. The junction does not match germline at one end; this may be a read error. This chain joins TRBV27 and TRBJ2-7; no definite D call. This CDR3 comprises 14 residues. CDR1 is MNHEY and CDR2 is SMNVEV in the germline V gene (reference sequence). Here the CDR3 reads CASSSVGPTYEQYF. CDR3 DNA sequence: TGTGCCAGTAGTTCGGTCGGGCCAACCTACGAGCAGTACTTC.

With regard to this clonotype: A read error may account for a junction end that differs from germline. V is TRBV20-1 and J is TRBJ2-3; D remains unclear. CDR3 length: 15 residues. Germline V gene lookup returns CDR1 DFQATT and CDR2 SNEGSKA (reference sequence). CDR3: CSADQLLAGTDAQYF. The CDR3 DNA follows: TGCAGTGCTGACCAACTTCTTGCAGGCACAGATGCGCAGTATTTT.

This clonotype showed up many times. V gene TRBV20-1 combines with J gene TRBJ1-3, with 9 bases fitting TRBD1. This CDR3 spans 13 amino acids. With 5 bases clipped from V and 5 bases from J, the junction kept 4 bases outside the gene matches. Looked up from germline, CDR1 is DFQATT and CDR2 is SNEGSKA (reference sequence). This chain's CDR3 is CSAPDRGRNTIYF. The CDR3 bases are TGCAGTGCTCCTGACAGGGGGAGAAACACCATATATTTT.

This sequence joins TRBV12-3 or TRBV12-4 and TRBJ1-2; D gene uncertain. The CDR3 extends over 18 amino acids. Trimming pared 2 bases from V and 3 bases from J, leaving 22 bases between. CDR3 in DNA: TGTGCCAGCAGTTTAAATGATGTAGTGCTTGTCGGTGACTATGGCTACACCTTC. Its translation is CASSLNDVVLVGDYGYTF.

The chain joins TRBV4-1 to TRBJ1-6; no clear D gene. The CDR3 covers 14 residues. Trimming left V 4 bases short and J 6 bases short, with 10 bases between. Looked up from germline, CDR1 is MGHRA and CDR2 is YSYEKL. CDR3 DNA: TGCGCCAGCAGCCCCCACACGGGTAATTCACCCCTCCACTTT. Its protein product is CASSPHTGNSPLHF.

This clonotype was detected a few times. The V and J genes are TRBV7-6 and TRBJ2-3; D not certain. V gave up 3 bases and J gave up 0 bases, with 16 bases separating them. This CDR3 has 17 amino acids. Germline lookup yields CDR1 SGHVS and CDR2 FNYEAQ. CDR3 residues: CASSFNPALTSTDTQYF. CDR3 sequence (DNA): TGTGCCAGCAGCTTCAACCCAGCGCTGACTAGCACAGATACGCAGTATTTT.

The sample holds many counts of this clonotype. This sequence joins TRBV4-3 and TRBJ2-4; D gene ambiguous. There are 13 residues in the CDR3. Germline CDR1 reads LGHNA; CDR2 reads YSLEER. V was clipped by 8 bases and J by 0 bases, with 8 bases between them. The CDR3 here is CASQPLAKNIQYF. For the CDR3, the DNA is TGCGCCAGCCAGCCTTTAGCCAAAAACATTCAGTACTTC.

About this clonotype itself: Because the CDR3 is missing its conserved closing phenylalanine or tryptophan, this is likely a read error. The gene calls are TRBV7-9 and TRBJ1-1; D ambiguous. From germline, CDR1 is SEHNR and CDR2 FQNEAQ (reference sequence). V lost 5 bases and J 3 bases, leaving 7 bases between the germline ends. The CDR3 consists of 12 residues. The CDR3 loop is CASSGPDTEAFY. The CDR3 bases are TGTGCCAGCAGCGGACCAGACACTGAAGCTTTCTAT.